This TCR beta chain comes out of a study of neurological immune-mediated disorders. This clonotype was seen repeatedly, ten times or more. TCRdb called the 5' RACE reads again in MiXCR, with one record for every CDR3 protein. The table includes 30,000 to 35,000 distinct CDR3 sequences, around 4% detected once. V was trimmed by 4 bases and J by 6 bases, leaving 17 bases between them. The CDR3 runs 15 residues. Germline lookup yields CDR1 SGHKS and CDR2 YYEKEE (reference sequence). The receptor comes from a woman in her forties in good health. Material: CD4+ T cells from blood. This chain connects TRBV5-5 to TRBJ2-1, with D possibly TRBD2 on 6 matching bases. CDR3 sequence (DNA): TGTGCCAGCAGCCCCCGCGGGGATTCAATCAATGAGCAGTTCTTC. Amino acids: CASSPRGDSINEQFF.